The next 14 T cell receptor beta chains were all read from a single sample in a study of T cell changes during pregnancy in multiple sclerosis. Clones were sequenced by immunoSEQ multiplex PCR, and TCRdb holds only the in-frame ones, with some missing. The table has fewer than 85,000 clones, roughly 92% seen once. Sequences were derived from peripheral blood, sampled in the second trimester of pregnancy. The receptors were sampled from a female donor with multiple sclerosis, enrolled in a pregnancy study.

The V and J genes are TRBV18 and TRBJ2-7; 7 bases are shared with TRBD2. CDR3 size: 19 residues. The V and J ends lost 0 bases and 0 bases, in that order; junction bases with no gene match: 14. Germline V gene lookup returns CDR1 KGHSH and CDR2 LQKENI. The DNA for the CDR3 is TGTGCCAGCTCACCACCTCGCGGGGGAGCTAATAGGAGCTCCTACGAGCAGTACTTC. It translates to CASSPPRGGANRSSYEQYF.

The rearrangement links TRBV5-5 to TRBJ1-1, with D possibly TRBD1 on 5 matching bases. CDR3 length: 16 residues. Germline V CDR1 and CDR2: SGHKS, YYEKEE (reference sequence). The V end lost 0 bases, the J end lost 0 bases, and 12 bases lay between the germline ends. CDR3 in DNA: TGTGCCAGCAGCTTGGAGAGACAGATGATGAACACTGAAGCTTTCTTT. Protein: CASSLERQMMNTEAFF.

The rearrangement links TRBV2 to TRBJ2-2, with TRBD1 matching 10 bases. J lost 6 bases, V lost 9 bases, and 13 bases had no gene match. Germline CDR1 and CDR2: SNHLY and FYNNEI. The CDR3 spans 16 residues. Here the CDR3 reads CARRDRGGGDAGELFF. The CDR3 region has the DNA TGTGCCAGGAGGGACAGGGGAGGTGGGGATGCCGGGGAGCTGTTTTTT.

The chain couples TRBV5-1 to TRBJ2-1, with 11 bases aligning to TRBD2. In germline, CDR1 is SGHRS, CDR2 YFSETQ. Unmatched junction bases numbered 7, after V lost 0 bases and J lost 2 bases. The CDR3 loop spans 18 amino acids. The chain's CDR3 is CASSLEGSGRAAYNEQFF. The CDR3 region has the DNA TGCGCCAGCAGCTTGGAGGGTAGCGGGAGGGCCGCCTACAATGAGCAGTTCTTC.

V is TRBV9 and J is TRBJ1-2; possibly TRBD1 for D (6 bases). Trimming stripped 3 bases from V and 10 bases from J, with 19 bases between. This CDR3 contains 14 residues. From germline, CDR1 is SGDLS and CDR2 YYNGEE. The CDR3 coding sequence is TGTGCCAGCAGCGCGACAACAGGGCTAGGTCCCTACACCTTC. Its translation is CASSATTGLGPYTF.

V usage is TRBV5-8 and J usage is TRBJ1-5; TRBD1 is a possible D gene (6 bases). This CDR3 has 17 residues. Trimming took 0 bases from V and 1 from J, leaving 14 bases between them. CDR1 is SGHTS, CDR2 YDEGEE, per germline. CDR3 loop: CASSLGSGVLSNQPQHF. CDR3 coding DNA: TGTGCCAGCAGCTTGGGGTCAGGGGTTCTGAGCAATCAGCCCCAGCATTTT.

The chain joins TRBV9 to TRBJ2-1; 9 nucleotides match TRBD2. Germline values: CDR1 SGDLS, CDR2 YYNGEE. There are 17 residues in the CDR3. The ends lost 0 bases at V and 9 bases at J; junction bases unmatched: 13. CDR3 amino acids: CASSVEVSGGYYGEQFF. In DNA, the CDR3 is TGTGCCAGCAGCGTAGAGGTTAGCGGGGGTTACTACGGTGAGCAGTTCTTC.

Concerning this clone: Relative to the germline gene, one junction end is altered; a read error may explain this. The chain is built from TRBV7-7 and TRBJ2-1; a possible D gene is TRBD1 (6 bases). The CDR3 covers 13 residues. The germline CDR1 and CDR2 sequences are SSHAT and FNYEAQ (reference sequence). The CDR3 reads CASSLVVGQEQFF. As DNA, the CDR3 is TGTGCTAGCAGCTTAGTAGTTGGACAGGAGCAGTTCTTC.

This chain links TRBV7-9 with TRBJ1-4; TRBD1 might be the D (6 bases). With 1 base removed from V and 7 bases from J, the gap between germline ends came to 13 bases. This CDR3 spans 15 amino acids. Per germline, CDR1 SEHNR and CDR2 FQNEAQ (reference sequence). CDR3 in amino acids: CASSLGEVQGEKLFF. CDR3 coding DNA: TGTGCCAGCAGCTTAGGGGAAGTACAGGGTGAAAAACTGTTTTTT.

This clone was recorded once. The rearrangement joins TRBV11-3 to TRBJ2-3; 13 positions match TRBD2. The CDR3 totals 18 residues. Germline CDR1 SGHNT, CDR2 YENEEA. The J segment lost 4 bases and the V segment lost 1 base, leaving 8 bases of the junction unmatched. CDR3 protein: CASSLGKTSGGNADTQYF. The CDR3, as DNA: TGTGCCAGCAGCTTAGGAAAGACTAGCGGGGGGAACGCAGATACGCAGTATTTT.

The J gene is TRBJ2-7, the V gene TRBV6-5, with 9 bases matching TRBD1. Germline V gives CDR1 MNHEY, CDR2 SVGAGI. V lost 0 bases and J lost 3; bases outside the gene matches: 3. CDR3 length: 15 residues. The CDR3 DNA follows: TGTGCCAGCAGTTACTCGAGGGACAGGGTCTACGAGCAGTACTTC. It encodes CASSYSRDRVYEQYF.

This clone appeared a single time. This rearrangement joins TRBV5-5 to TRBJ2-2, with 9 bases identical to TRBD1. J lost 6 bases, V lost 5 bases, and 14 bases had no gene match. The CDR3 length is 17 residues. Germline V lookup: CDR1 SGHKS, CDR2 YYEKEE (reference sequence). The DNA for the CDR3 is TGTGCCAGCAGTTATGATCCGGGACAGGGTAACGCCGGGGAGCTGTTTTTT. It translates to CASSYDPGQGNAGELFF.

The chain recombines TRBV6-5 with TRBJ1-1; TRBD1 aligns across 8 bases. The CDR3 contains 13 residues. In germline, CDR1 is MNHEY, CDR2 SVGAGI. V lost 6 bases and J lost 6; bases outside the gene matches: 6. This CDR3 reads CASRDRAIAEAFF. DNA of the CDR3: TGTGCCAGCAGGGACAGGGCAATCGCTGAAGCTTTCTTT.

The chain carries TRBV7-2 and TRBJ2-1; 8 nucleotides line up with TRBD2. V gave up 7 bases and J gave up 5 bases; unmatched junction bases: 7. Germline V CDR1 and CDR2: SGHTA, FQGNSA. This CDR3 comprises 14 residues. CDR3 sequence reads: CASTSRTSHNEQFF. The CDR3 DNA is TGTGCCAGCACCTCCCGGACTAGCCACAATGAGCAGTTCTTC.